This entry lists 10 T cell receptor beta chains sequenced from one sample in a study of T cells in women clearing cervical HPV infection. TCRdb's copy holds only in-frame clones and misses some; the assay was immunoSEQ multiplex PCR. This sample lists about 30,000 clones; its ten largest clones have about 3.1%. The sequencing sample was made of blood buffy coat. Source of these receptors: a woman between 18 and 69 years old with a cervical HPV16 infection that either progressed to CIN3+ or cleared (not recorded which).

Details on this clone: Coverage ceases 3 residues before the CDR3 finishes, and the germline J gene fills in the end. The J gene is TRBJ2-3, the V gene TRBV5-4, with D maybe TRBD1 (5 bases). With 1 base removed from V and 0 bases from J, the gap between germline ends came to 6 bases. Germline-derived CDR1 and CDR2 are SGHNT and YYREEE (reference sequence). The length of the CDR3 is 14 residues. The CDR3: CASSLTGSTDTQYF. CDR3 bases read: TGTGCCAGCAGCTTGACAGGAAGCACAGATACG. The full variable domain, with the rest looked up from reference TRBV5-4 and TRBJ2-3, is ETGVTQSPTHLIKTRGQQVTLRCSSQSGHNTVSWYQQALGQGPQFIFQYYREEENGRGNFPPRFSGLQFPNYSSELNVNALELDDSALYLCASSLTGSTDTQYFGPGTRLTVL.

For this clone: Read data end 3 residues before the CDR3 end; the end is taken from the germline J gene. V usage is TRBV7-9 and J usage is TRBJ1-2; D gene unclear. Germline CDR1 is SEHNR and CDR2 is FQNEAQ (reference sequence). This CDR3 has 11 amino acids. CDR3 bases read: TGTGCCAGCAGCTTGGTTGCGGAC. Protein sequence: CASSLVAD. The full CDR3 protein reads CASSLVADYTF.

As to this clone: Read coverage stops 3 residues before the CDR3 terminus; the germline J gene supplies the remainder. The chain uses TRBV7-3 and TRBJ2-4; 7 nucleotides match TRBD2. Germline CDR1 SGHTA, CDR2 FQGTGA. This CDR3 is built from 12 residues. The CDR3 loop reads CASRGAGETQYF. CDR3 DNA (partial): TGTGCCAGCCGAGGCGCGGGGGAGACT.

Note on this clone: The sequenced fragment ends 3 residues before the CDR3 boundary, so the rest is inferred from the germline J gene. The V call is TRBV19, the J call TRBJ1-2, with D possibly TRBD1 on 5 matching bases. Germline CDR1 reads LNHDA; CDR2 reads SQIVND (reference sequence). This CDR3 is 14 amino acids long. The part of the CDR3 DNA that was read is TGTGCCAGTAGTCCTAACCAAATTTCAGGGAGC. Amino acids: CASSPNQISGS. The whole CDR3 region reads CASSPNQISGSYTF.

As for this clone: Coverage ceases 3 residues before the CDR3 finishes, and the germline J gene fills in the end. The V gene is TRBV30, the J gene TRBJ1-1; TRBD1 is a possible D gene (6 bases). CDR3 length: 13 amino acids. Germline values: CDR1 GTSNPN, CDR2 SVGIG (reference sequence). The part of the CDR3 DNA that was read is TGTGCCTGGAGTCACCAGGGGCCGGAGACA. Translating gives CAWSHQGPET. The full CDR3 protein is CAWSHQGPETAFF.

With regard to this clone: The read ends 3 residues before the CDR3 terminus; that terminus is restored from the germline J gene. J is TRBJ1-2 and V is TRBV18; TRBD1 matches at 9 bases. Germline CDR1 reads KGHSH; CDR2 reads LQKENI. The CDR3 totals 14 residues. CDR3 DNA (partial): TGTGCCAGCTCATCAACAGGGGGCTTCTACGAG. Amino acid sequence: CASSSTGGFYE. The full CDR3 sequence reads CASSSTGGFYEYTF.

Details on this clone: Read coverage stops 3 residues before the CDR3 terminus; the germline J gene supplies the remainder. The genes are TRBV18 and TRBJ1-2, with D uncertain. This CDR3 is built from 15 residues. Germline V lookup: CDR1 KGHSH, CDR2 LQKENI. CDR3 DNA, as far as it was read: TGTGCCAGCTCACCACAGGGTACCTCCTACAATGAC. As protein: CASSPQGTSYND. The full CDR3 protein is CASSPQGTSYNDYTF.

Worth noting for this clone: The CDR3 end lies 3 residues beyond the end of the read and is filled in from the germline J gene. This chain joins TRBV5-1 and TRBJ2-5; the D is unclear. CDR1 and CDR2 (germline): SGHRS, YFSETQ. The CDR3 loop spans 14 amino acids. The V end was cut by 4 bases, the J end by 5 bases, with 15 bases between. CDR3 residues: CASSRYTPHETQYF. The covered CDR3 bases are TGCGCCAGCAGCCGATACACCCCCCACGAGACC.

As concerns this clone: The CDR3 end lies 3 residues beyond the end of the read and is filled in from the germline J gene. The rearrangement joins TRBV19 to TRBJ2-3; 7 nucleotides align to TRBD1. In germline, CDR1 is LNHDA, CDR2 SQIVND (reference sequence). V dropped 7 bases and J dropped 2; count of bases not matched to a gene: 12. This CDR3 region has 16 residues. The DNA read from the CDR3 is TGTGCCAGTACCCCCCAAAGGGACAGATACACAGATACG. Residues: CASTPQRDRYTDT. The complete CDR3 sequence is CASTPQRDRYTDTQYF.

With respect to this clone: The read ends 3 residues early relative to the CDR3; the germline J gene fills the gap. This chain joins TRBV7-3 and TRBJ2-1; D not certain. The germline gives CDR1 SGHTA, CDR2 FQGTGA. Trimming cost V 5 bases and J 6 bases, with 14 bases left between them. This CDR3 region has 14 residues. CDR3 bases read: TGTGCCAGCAGCGCCCACTCAGCAGGCAATGAG. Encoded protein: CASSAHSAGNE. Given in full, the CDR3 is CASSAHSAGNEQFF.